Below are 14 T cell receptor beta chains sequenced from a single sample in a study of T-cell reconstitution after alpha-beta-depleted transplantation in children. The TCRbeta library was prepared with unique molecular identifiers. Each CDR3 protein is one row after TCRdb ran MiXCR on the PCR reads. The sample lists 90,000 to 130,000 distinct CDR3 sequences, about 6% occurring once. The sample was PBMCs, mostly from graft donor cells, taken 360 days after TCRalphabeta/CD19-depleted stem cell transplant. The receptors were sampled from a male patient aged 2 to 9 who had a stem cell transplant for acute lymphoblastic leukemia, so the T cells may come from the graft donor.

This clonotype was picked up many times. The V and J genes are TRBV7-6 and TRBJ2-7, with 11 bases aligning to TRBD1. Losses at the gene ends were 4 bases for V and 6 bases for J; bases not matched to a gene: 2. The CDR3 has 13 residues. CDR1 SGHVS and CDR2 FNYEAQ come from the germline V gene. CDR3 nucleotides: TGTGCCAGCAGCTGGGACAGGGGGTCCGAGCAGTACTTC. Amino acid sequence: CASSWDRGSEQYF.

This clonotype has a count of ten or more. The CDR3 DNA follows: TGTGCCACCAGTGACCCGACCCCCTACGAGCAGTACTTC. It codes for CATSDPTPYEQYF. The gene calls are TRBV24-1 and TRBJ2-7, with D hard to call. V lost 4 bases to trimming and J lost 2 bases, with 8 bases between them. The CDR3 is 13 residues long. Germline V gene sequence: CDR1 KGHDR, CDR2 SFDVKD.

This clonotype was counted at least ten times. The chain employs TRBV4-3 and TRBJ1-6; no clear D. Per germline, CDR1 LGHNA and CDR2 YSLEER. This CDR3 region has 13 residues. Trimming removed 0 bases from V and 7 bases from J, with 4 bases in between. In DNA, the CDR3 is TGCGCCAGCAGCCAAGATGGGAATTCACCCCTCCACTTT. This sequence encodes CASSQDGNSPLHF.

This clonotype was seen at least ten times. The chain is built from TRBV12-3 or TRBV12-4 and TRBJ2-1, with 7 bases fitting TRBD2. The V and J ends lost 5 bases and 4 bases, in that order; junction bases with no gene match: 8. This CDR3 region has 15 residues. The CDR3 is CASSPTGLPYNEQFF. CDR3 bases: TGTGCCAGCAGTCCCACGGGACTACCGTACAATGAGCAGTTCTTC.

This clonotype was counted only a few times. V usage is TRBV18 and J usage is TRBJ2-3, with a weak D call TRBD1 (6 bases). Trimming removed 4 bases at V and 6 bases at J, with 14 bases between. The CDR3 is 14 residues long. Germline V lookup: CDR1 KGHSH, CDR2 LQKENI. This chain's CDR3 is CASSRDPQGDTQYF. CDR3 coding DNA: TGTGCCAGCTCACGGGATCCTCAGGGGGATACGCAGTATTTT.

This clonotype appeared many times. This chain joins TRBV7-9 and TRBJ2-4; D might be TRBD1 (5 bases). Germline V lookup: CDR1 SEHNR, CDR2 FQNEAQ (reference sequence). The CDR3 is made up of 12 amino acids. Trimming took off 2 bases at V and 14 bases at J, with 13 bases between the two ends. The CDR3 bases are TGTGCCAGCAGCTTAATTTGGGGCGAGGAGTACTTC. It yields the protein CASSLIWGEEYF.

This clonotype was observed at least ten times. The chain carries TRBV21-1 and TRBJ1-1; the tabulated D call, TRBD1, remains unverified against the DNA. TRBV21-1 is listed as a pseudogene. This CDR3 comprises 15 residues. DNA of the CDR3: TGTGCCAGCGTTAAGGGGCAGCATTCCAACACTGAAGCTTTCTTT. Translated: CASVKGQHSNTEAFF.

This clonotype was observed a handful of times. This chain links TRBV19 with TRBJ1-4; D unclear. Trimming stripped 4 bases from V and 6 bases from J, with 12 bases between. Germline CDR1 LNHDA, CDR2 SQIVND (reference sequence). This CDR3 region has 14 residues. The CDR3 protein is CASSNQIADEKLFF. The CDR3 nucleotides are TGTGCCAGTAGTAACCAGATCGCGGATGAAAAACTGTTTTTT.

This clonotype came up many times. The CDR3 region is CATSDLSTTVLGGPQHF. The CDR3 DNA reads TGTGCCACCAGTGACCTTTCAACGACGGTTTTAGGAGGACCCCAGCATTTT. This chain uses TRBV24-1 with TRBJ1-5; D is ambiguous. V was cut by 4 bases and J by 10 bases, with 25 bases left in between. The CDR3 sequence is 17 residues long. Germline V gene data show CDR1 as KGHDR and CDR2 as SFDVKD.

This clonotype has a count of ten or more. This chain links TRBV24-1 with TRBJ2-5, with 12 bases aligning to TRBD1. The germline V gene encodes CDR1 KGHDR and CDR2 SFDVKD. Trimming removed 2 bases from V and 0 bases from J; junction bases left unmatched: 3. This CDR3 contains 17 residues. CDR3 nucleotide sequence: TGTGCCACCAGTGATTGGGGGACAGGGGGCCACCAAGAGACCCAGTACTTC. It is translated as CATSDWGTGGHQETQYF.

CDR3 nucleotides: TGTGCCAGCAGTCTAGGGGCAGGGGGGAACTATGGCTACACCTTC. Amino acids: CASSLGAGGNYGYTF. The V gene is TRBV28, the J gene TRBJ1-2; 7 positions match TRBD1. The CDR3 totals 15 residues. Germline V gene sequence: CDR1 MDHEN, CDR2 SYDVKM. V lost 5 bases and J lost 2; bases outside the gene matches: 8.

The chain recombines TRBV18 with TRBJ2-2; 7 nucleotides agree with TRBD1. The CDR3 spans 15 residues. Germline assignment: CDR1 KGHSH and CDR2 LQKENI. Trimming took 3 bases from V and 5 from J; bases not matched to a gene: 6. CDR3 sequence reads: CASSPRQGRTGELFF. CDR3 nucleotides: TGTGCCAGCTCACCTCGACAGGGCCGGACCGGGGAGCTGTTTTTT.

This clonotype has a count of ten or more. The V call is TRBV24-1, the J call TRBJ1-2, with unresolved D. The CDR3 totals 14 residues. V was clipped by 0 bases and J by 2 bases, with 6 bases between them. Germline V lookup: CDR1 KGHDR, CDR2 SFDVKD. The CDR3 DNA reads TGTGCCACCAGTGATTTGTTTACGAACTATGGCTACACCTTC. Translation: CATSDLFTNYGYTF.

This clonotype was observed at least ten times. The chain carries TRBV12-3 or TRBV12-4 and TRBJ1-1; TRBD1 aligns across 9 bases. The V gene end was trimmed by 5 bases and the J gene end by 10 bases; junction bases not matched to a gene: 8. The CDR3 sequence is 13 residues long. CDR3 in DNA: TGTGCCAGCAGTCTTGGACAGGGGAAAGGAGCTTTCTTT. Translation: CASSLGQGKGAFF.